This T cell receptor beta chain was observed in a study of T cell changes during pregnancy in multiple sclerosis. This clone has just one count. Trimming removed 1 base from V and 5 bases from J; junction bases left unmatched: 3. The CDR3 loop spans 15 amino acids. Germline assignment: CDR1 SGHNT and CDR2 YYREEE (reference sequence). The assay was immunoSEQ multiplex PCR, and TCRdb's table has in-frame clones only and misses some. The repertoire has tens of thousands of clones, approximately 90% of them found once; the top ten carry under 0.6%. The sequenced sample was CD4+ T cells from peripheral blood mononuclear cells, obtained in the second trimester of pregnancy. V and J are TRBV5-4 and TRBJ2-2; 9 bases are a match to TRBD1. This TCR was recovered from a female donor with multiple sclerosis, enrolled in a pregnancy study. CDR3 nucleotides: TGTGCCAGCAGCTTGACAGGGGGCTTTACCGGGGAGCTGTTTTTT. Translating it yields CASSLTGGFTGELFF.